This T cell receptor beta chain emerged from a study of shared T cell receptors in the human thymus. Germline V gene lookup returns CDR1 ENHRY and CDR2 SYGVKD. V lost 3 bases, J lost 10 bases, and 13 bases lay in between. The CDR3 loop spans 13 amino acids. This table comes from immunoSEQ multiplex PCR, and its TCRdb copy is limited to in-frame clones, with some not included. This table has about 380,000 clones, more than 85% appearing once. The sequencing input was thymocytes. The chain carries TRBV10-3 and TRBJ2-1; D ambiguous. The sequence was obtained from a human donor. As DNA, the CDR3 is TGTGCCATCAGTGAAGGGCCGAAGGCGGAGCAGTTCTTC. The encoded protein is CAISEGPKAEQFF.